The clone carrying this TCR beta chain was recorded many times. The target antigen is unknown. Previously published methods and listed TCR primers were used for the bulk TCR libraries. MiXCR, run by TCRdb on the PCR reads, gives a single entry per CDR3 protein. The sample has about 320,000 distinct CDR3 sequences; about 22% are singletons. The data were taken from a study of molecular identifiers for immune sequencing clone quantification. Study summary: With replicates, the RNA of approximately 22,000 or 94,000 naive CD8 cells was split five ways and four were sequenced. Study observations and caveats: Clones with over 20 RNA copies captured over 97% of effector molecules but under 1% of naive ones.

Sorting was used to obtain naive CD8 T cells (CD8+CD4-CCR7+CD45RA+). CDR1 and CDR2 (germline): SGHKS, YYEKEE (reference sequence). V shed 4 bases and J shed 2 bases, with 13 bases lying between them. This CDR3 has 14 amino acids. J is TRBJ2-7 and V is TRBV5-5; no clear D. The sequencing sample was made of naive CD8+ T cells from blood, with Jurkat cell RNA spiked in. Documented subset: FACS-sorted CD8+CD4-CCR7+CD45RA+ naive T cells. The TCR was taken from a human donor in good health. Some libraries in this study had Jurkat cell RNA spiked in. CDR3 protein: CASSNGRIAYEQYF. Here the CDR3 DNA reads TGTGCCAGCAGCAATGGACGAATAGCCTACGAGCAGTACTTC.